The 29 T cell receptor beta chains in this list originate from one sample, sequenced in a study of memory CD4+ T cells and cytomegalovirus serostatus. Generated by immunoSEQ multiplex PCR, the TCRdb table keeps only in-frame clones and is missing some. Of around 45,000 clones listed, approximately 82% were seen once; the top ten hold 1.9%. The sort gate was single viable CD3+CD4+CD8-CD45RO+ cells for memory CD4+ T cells. Sequencing used memory CD4+ T cells from blood. Source of these receptors: an adult in good health and CMV-seronegative.

V gene TRBV10-3 combines with J gene TRBJ1-6; the D is unclear. The CDR3 contains 14 residues. V lost 11 bases and J 8 bases, leaving 19 bases between the germline ends. In germline, CDR1 is ENHRY, CDR2 SYGVKD. CDR3 protein: CAASRSGVDSPLHF. CDR3 DNA sequence: TGTGCCGCCAGTCGTTCGGGAGTGGATTCACCCCTCCACTTT.

The chain carries TRBV10-3 and TRBJ1-1; D is unclear. CDR3 length: 13 amino acids. V was trimmed by 6 bases and J by 1 base, leaving 9 bases between them. CDR1 is ENHRY and CDR2 is SYGVKD in the germline V gene. The CDR3 sequence is CAIRDAQNTEAFF. DNA for the CDR3: TGTGCCATCAGAGATGCACAGAACACTGAAGCTTTCTTT.

The V gene is TRBV7-2, the J gene TRBJ2-1, with D perhaps matching TRBD1 (5 bases). Trimming took 2 bases from V and 6 from J, leaving 11 bases between them. Germline V gives CDR1 SGHTA, CDR2 FQGNSA. This CDR3 is built from 14 residues. The CDR3 spells CASSLNQGGNEQFF. For the CDR3, the DNA is TGTGCCAGCAGCTTAAACCAGGGTGGCAATGAGCAGTTCTTC.

The V gene is TRBV28, the J gene TRBJ2-7; D perhaps matches TRBD1 (8 bases). The CDR3 is made up of 16 amino acids. Trimming took off 5 bases at V and 2 bases at J, with 19 bases between the two ends. CDR1 and CDR2 (germline): MDHEN, SYDVKM. The CDR3 is CASSRRQGRGAYEQYF. CDR3 nucleotides: TGTGCCAGCAGTCGACGACAGGGGAGGGGGGCCTACGAGCAGTACTTC.

This chain uses TRBV28 with TRBJ1-2; 7 nucleotides line up with TRBD1. V shed 5 bases, J shed 8 bases, and the junction held 5 bases outside the gene matches. Germline V gene lookup returns CDR1 MDHEN and CDR2 SYDVKM. The CDR3 extends over 12 amino acids. Here the CDR3 reads CASSRQGGGYTF. The CDR3 DNA sequence: TGTGCCAGCAGTAGACAGGGTGGAGGCTACACCTTC.

The V and J genes are TRBV18 and TRBJ1-3; D unclear. V lost 2 bases, J lost 0 bases, and 11 bases lay in between. This CDR3 has 16 amino acids. Germline-derived CDR1 and CDR2 are KGHSH and LQKENI. CDR3 bases: TGTGCCAGCTCACCATCCTCAGAAGCCTCTGGAAACACCATATATTTT. Its translation: CASSPSSEASGNTIYF.

This chain joins TRBV7-8 and TRBJ2-7, with a possible D match to TRBD2 (6 bases). The CDR3 is 13 residues long. Germline lookup yields CDR1 SGHVS and CDR2 FQNEAQ. Between the trimmed V and J ends, which lost 1 base and 5 bases, there was a span of 9 bases. The CDR3 nucleotides are TGTGCCAGCAGCTTAGGGGAGGTCCACGAGCAGTACTTC. Its protein product is CASSLGEVHEQYF.

This rearrangement joins TRBV6-1 to TRBJ2-1, with 8 positions matching TRBD2. V dropped 7 bases and J dropped 10; count of bases not matched to a gene: 9. Germline CDR1 reads MNHNS; CDR2 reads SASEGT. The CDR3 extends over 13 amino acids. In DNA, the CDR3 is TGTGCCAGCACTCCGGGGGGGGGCCGGGAGCAGTTCTTC. Translating it yields CASTPGGGREQFF.

The V and J genes are TRBV5-1 and TRBJ1-5, with a weak D call TRBD1 (5 bases). The CDR3 spans 14 residues. Germline V gene lookup returns CDR1 SGHRS and CDR2 YFSETQ. The V end was cut by 1 base, the J end by 5 bases, with 10 bases between. The CDR3 nucleotides are TGCGCCAGCAGCTTGATAGGGGCCGATCAGCCCCAGCATTTT. Its translation: CASSLIGADQPQHF.

This clone has more than one count but fewer than ten. The rearrangement links TRBV14 to TRBJ2-2; weak D call: TRBD2 (6 bases). Trimming removed 2 bases from V and 4 bases from J, with 11 bases in between. The germline gives CDR1 SGHDN, CDR2 FVKESK. The CDR3 contains 15 residues. The CDR3 coding sequence is TGTGCCAGCAGCCAACTCCGGACTACCACCGGGGAGCTGTTTTTT. Amino acids: CASSQLRTTTGELFF.

The chain has TRBV11-2 and TRBJ1-6, with TRBD1 as a possible D gene (5 bases). V dropped 4 bases and J dropped 7 bases, with 14 bases sitting between them. Per the germline V gene, CDR1 is SGHAT and CDR2 is FQNNGV. The CDR3 consists of 15 residues. This CDR3 reads CASSSNQGQNSPLHF. DNA of the CDR3: TGTGCCAGCAGCTCCAATCAGGGCCAAAATTCACCCCTCCACTTT. The complete variable domain, with remaining parts taken from reference TRBV11-2 and TRBJ1-6, reads EAGVAQSPRYKIIEKRQSVAFWCNPISGHATLYWYQQILGQGPKLLIQFQNNGVVDDSQLPKDRFSAERLKGVDSTLKIQPAKLEDSAVYLCASSSNQGQNSPLHFGNGTRLTVT.

The chain uses TRBV28 and TRBJ2-7; no reliable D call. The germline V gene encodes CDR1 MDHEN and CDR2 SYDVKM. This CDR3 is built from 15 residues. The V and J ends lost 5 bases and 3 bases respectively, with 17 bases between them. DNA of the CDR3: TGTGCCAGCAGTCGGAGACTTTTACAACGCTACGAGCAGTACTTC. Translation gives CASSRRLLQRYEQYF.

V usage is TRBV5-4 and J usage is TRBJ2-7; the match to TRBD1 covers 11 bases. The V and J ends lost 3 bases and 8 bases, in that order; junction bases with no gene match: 4. The CDR3 totals 13 residues. Germline V gives CDR1 SGHNT, CDR2 YYREEE (reference sequence). The CDR3 DNA sequence: TGTGCCAGCAGCTCGGGACAGGGGGAGAAGCAGTACTTC. It encodes CASSSGQGEKQYF.

The chain is built from TRBV23-1 and TRBJ2-7, with D perhaps being TRBD1 or TRBD2 (5 bases each). TRBV23-1 qualifies as an ORF whose function is uncertain. With 7 bases removed from V and 2 bases from J, the gap between germline ends came to 18 bases. The CDR3 totals 15 residues. The DNA for the CDR3 is TGCGCCAGCACCCGGGACGGTAACAGAACCTACGAGCAGTACTTC. Translating gives CASTRDGNRTYEQYF.

The rearrangement uses TRBV9 and TRBJ1-2; tentative D call: TRBD1 (5 bases). Germline lookup yields CDR1 SGDLS and CDR2 YYNGEE. The CDR3 extends over 13 amino acids. The V end lost 4 bases, the J end lost 8 bases, and 15 bases lay between the germline ends. The CDR3 coding sequence is TGTGCCAGCAGCCCCGGGACCCGCGAAGGCTACACCTTC. Its protein product is CASSPGTREGYTF.

Only a few counts were recorded for this clone. The chain uses TRBV4-2 and TRBJ2-2; D remains ambiguous. V was pared by 1 base and J by 5 bases, with 14 bases between. CDR1 and CDR2 from the germline V gene are LGHNA and YNFKEQ. The CDR3 is 16 residues long. DNA of the CDR3: TGTGCCAGCAGCCAAGCGGCCTTCTCTGTGACCGGGGAGCTGTTTTTT. Amino acid sequence: CASSQAAFSVTGELFF.

The CDR3 DNA reads as TGTGCCAGCAGCTTAGAGGGAGGGTTCACTGAAGCTTTCTTT. This translates into CASSLEGGFTEAFF. The chain joins TRBV7-8 to TRBJ1-1; D gene ambiguous. In germline, CDR1 is SGHVS, CDR2 FQNEAQ. The V end was cut by 1 base, the J end by 4 bases, with 10 bases between. CDR3 length: 14 amino acids.

The chain carries TRBV7-2 and TRBJ2-2; tentatively, D is TRBD2 (5 bases). Germline V gene lookup returns CDR1 SGHTA and CDR2 FQGNSA. The CDR3 sequence is 14 residues long. The V end was cut by 5 bases, the J end by 5 bases, with 12 bases between. The DNA for the CDR3 is TGTGCCAGCAGCACCGGACGGAGGACCGGGGAGCTGTTTTTT. It codes for CASSTGRRTGELFF.

The V and J genes are TRBV5-4 and TRBJ1-6; possibly TRBD1 for D (6 bases). Germline V gives CDR1 SGHNT, CDR2 YYREEE (reference sequence). The V end was cut by 4 bases, the J end by 10 bases, with 18 bases between. The CDR3 is 15 residues long. DNA of the CDR3: TGTGCCAGCAGCGTGGGGGGGCAGGTTAACTCACCCCTCCACTTT. As protein: CASSVGGQVNSPLHF.

This clone was counted between two and nine times. The V and J genes are TRBV2 and TRBJ1-2; D might be TRBD1 (5 bases). V lost 4 bases and J lost 8, with 17 bases in between. This CDR3 contains 14 residues. From germline, CDR1 is SNHLY and CDR2 FYNNEI. The CDR3 spells CASSGDEGRGGYTF. The CDR3 nucleotides are TGTGCCAGCAGTGGAGATGAGGGGCGGGGAGGCTACACCTTC.

With regard to this clone: The same CDR3 can be traced to other DNA sequences in this sample. The genes are TRBV27 and TRBJ2-5; D might be TRBD2 (5 bases). Trimming stripped 2 bases from V and 4 bases from J, with 8 bases between. Germline-derived CDR1 and CDR2 are MNHEY and SMNVEV (reference sequence). The CDR3 is 13 residues long. Here the CDR3 reads CASSLGGGETQYF. The CDR3 nucleotides are TGTGCCAGCAGTTTAGGTGGAGGAGAGACCCAGTACTTC.

The count of this clone is one. V is TRBV5-4 and J is TRBJ2-5; TRBD1 agrees at 10 bases. CDR1 SGHNT and CDR2 YYREEE come from the germline V gene (reference sequence). The trim removed 5 bases at V and 5 bases at J, leaving 3 bases unmatched. There are 13 residues in the CDR3. CDR3 in amino acids: CASRQDRGETQYF. The CDR3 nucleotides are TGTGCCAGCAGACAGGACAGGGGGGAGACCCAGTACTTC. The entire variable domain, with the rest obtained from reference TRBV5-4 and TRBJ2-5, is as follows: ETGVTQSPTHLIKTRGQQVTLRCSSQSGHNTVSWYQQALGQGPQFIFQYYREEENGRGNFPPRFSGLQFPNYSSELNVNALELDDSALYLCASRQDRGETQYFGPGTRLLVL.

Here the CDR3 DNA reads TGTGCCAGCAGCTTGGGACTAGCGGGGGGTTCCTACGAGCAGTACTTC. It codes for CASSLGLAGGSYEQYF. The chain employs TRBV5-4 and TRBJ2-7; 13 bases align to TRBD2. Germline loops: CDR1 SGHNT, CDR2 YYREEE (reference sequence). Trimming at V came to 0 bases and at J to 1 base, leaving 1 base not matched to a gene. This CDR3 region has 16 residues.

This chain joins TRBV12-2 and TRBJ2-7; the D call in the table, TRBD2, was not verified against the DNA. TRBV12-2 is labeled a pseudogene. This CDR3 has 15 amino acids. CDR3 region: CASRSPGGEDYEQYF. CDR3 nucleotides: TGTGCAAGTCGCTCTCCCGGAGGGGAGGACTACGAGCAGTACTTC.

The chain links TRBV5-1 to TRBJ2-4; the D gene is possibly TRBD1 (6 bases). The CDR3 has 17 amino acids. Per germline, CDR1 SGHRS and CDR2 YFSETQ. Trimming removed 0 bases at V and 1 base at J, with 14 bases between. The CDR3 DNA reads as TGCGCCAGCAGCTTGGCTTTTACAGGGATTGCCAAAAACATTCAGTACTTC. Protein: CASSLAFTGIAKNIQYF.

The genes are TRBV4-2 and TRBJ2-5, with D possibly being TRBD1 (6 bases). The V gene lost 4 bases and the J gene lost 5 bases, with 20 bases spanning the gap. Looked up from germline, CDR1 is LGHNA and CDR2 is YNFKEQ. This CDR3 is built from 16 residues. The CDR3 loop is CASSRAVQGIFETQYF. Written as DNA, the CDR3 is TGTGCCAGCAGCCGGGCGGTACAGGGCATCTTTGAGACCCAGTACTTC.

CDR3 residues: CASSYSRGGQTYEQYF. The CDR3, as DNA: TGTGCCAGCAGTTACTCGCGGGGCGGGCAAACCTACGAGCAGTACTTC. This chain joins TRBV6-6 and TRBJ2-7; tentative D call: TRBD2 (6 bases). V was clipped by 0 bases and J by 2 bases, with 14 bases between them. The V gene's germline CDR1 is MNHNY and CDR2 SVGAGI (reference sequence). The CDR3 is 16 residues long.

The gene calls are TRBV30 and TRBJ2-3; the D gene is possibly TRBD2 (6 bases). The CDR3 sequence is 16 residues long. From germline, CDR1 is GTSNPN and CDR2 SVGIG (reference sequence). V lost 7 bases to trimming and J lost 0 bases, with 20 bases between them. The CDR3: CASREWARTSTDTQYF. In DNA form, the CDR3 reads TGTGCCTCCCGGGAGTGGGCACGAACTAGCACAGATACGCAGTATTTT.

Only a few counts were recorded for this clone. The chain is built from TRBV7-6 and TRBJ1-1; weak D call: TRBD1 (5 bases). The CDR3 runs to 14 residues. Looked up from germline, CDR1 is SGHVS and CDR2 is FNYEAQ. V was clipped by 5 bases and J by 1 base, with 11 bases between them. The CDR3 DNA reads as TGTGCCAGCAGCCCAGGGTTGGGGAACACTGAAGCTTTCTTT. Protein: CASSPGLGNTEAFF.